These 20 T cell receptor beta chains were sequenced from one sample in a study of identifying expanded T cells in peripheral blood. Repertoires were generated with immunoSEQ multiplex PCR, while TCRdb's copy carries only in-frame clones and drops some. This sample carries about 100,000 clones, around 89% of them seen once, and the ten largest clones take about a sixth. Material for sequencing was blood. These receptors originate from a person aged 18 to 75 in good health.

This clone came up once. The chain combines TRBV11-1 with TRBJ2-5; 7 bases agree with TRBD2. Losses at the gene ends were 4 bases for V and 1 base for J; bases not matched to a gene: 3. The CDR3 extends over 14 amino acids. The germline V gene has CDR1 SGHAT and CDR2 FQDESV (reference sequence). CDR3 sequence: CASSSWGGQETQYF. As DNA, the CDR3 is TGTGCCAGCAGCTCCTGGGGGGGCCAAGAGACCCAGTACTTC.

The rearrangement joins TRBV4-3 to TRBJ2-3; 10 bases line up with TRBD2. The CDR3 has 19 amino acids. The V segment lost 0 bases and the J segment 0 bases; nucleotides outside the gene matches: 9. Germline CDR1 is LGHNA and CDR2 is YSLEER. The CDR3 region has the DNA TGCGCCAGCAGCCAAGAGGGTCCTAGCGGGGGCCTTAGCACAGATACGCAGTATTTT. Its translation: CASSQEGPSGGLSTDTQYF.

This chain uses TRBV5-1 with TRBJ2-7; the D is unclear. Looked up from germline, CDR1 is SGHRS and CDR2 is YFSETQ. The CDR3 loop spans 14 amino acids. V was cut by 0 bases and J by 3 bases, with 10 bases left in between. CDR3: CASSLESPYYEQYF. The CDR3 DNA follows: TGCGCCAGCAGCTTGGAATCACCCTACTACGAGCAGTACTTC.

V is TRBV6-5 and J is TRBJ1-2; tentatively, D is TRBD1 (6 bases). The germline V gene encodes CDR1 MNHEY and CDR2 SVGAGI. The ends were cut back, 6 bases at V and 8 bases at J, with 16 bases in the middle. The CDR3 is 13 amino acids. The CDR3 bases are TGTGCCAGCAGCCCGGCTACAGGGCGCGGCTACACCTTC. Protein product: CASSPATGRGYTF.

The chain carries TRBV19 and TRBJ2-3, with 9 bases lining up with TRBD1. Trimming removed 6 bases from V and 2 bases from J; junction bases left unmatched: 15. CDR3 length equals 18 residues. Germline CDR1 reads LNHDA; CDR2 reads SQIVND (reference sequence). In DNA, the CDR3 is TGTGCCAGTAGGCCTCGGACAGGGGCCGTTTCTCCCACAGATACGCAGTATTTT. Translated: CASRPRTGAVSPTDTQYF.

The V gene is TRBV7-2, the J gene TRBJ2-1; no clear D gene. V shed 4 bases and J shed 9 bases, with 10 bases lying between them. The germline V gene has CDR1 SGHTA and CDR2 FQGNSA. This CDR3 is 12 amino acids long. The DNA for the CDR3 is TGTGCCAGCAGCTCAAGCACTGGTGAGCAGTTCTTC. It is translated as CASSSSTGEQFF.

The CDR3 DNA reads as TGTGCCAGCAGCCCCTTTAGCGGGGGGGTTAGGGATACGCAGTATTTT. Translated: CASSPFSGGVRDTQYF. The chain combines TRBV5-6 with TRBJ2-3; 11 bases are shared with TRBD2. After removal of 4 bases from V and 6 bases from J, the junction contained 10 bases not matched to a gene. Germline CDR1 SGHDT, CDR2 YYEEEE. The CDR3 has 16 residues.

This chain links TRBV6-5 with TRBJ2-5; D call uncertain. The CDR3 consists of 15 residues. The V gene's germline CDR1 is MNHEY and CDR2 SVGAGI. The germline V and J ends were trimmed by 4 bases and 5 bases, with 17 bases remaining between them. CDR3 loop: CASSSSSFGRETQYF. CDR3 nucleotide sequence: TGTGCCAGCAGTTCCAGCAGTTTCGGTCGGGAGACCCAGTACTTC.

CDR3 in DNA: TGCGCCAGCAGCCAAGATAGGACACAGGGTTACACTGAAGCTTTCTTT. This gives the protein CASSQDRTQGYTEAFF. The chain uses TRBV4-3 and TRBJ1-1; D is possibly TRBD1 (6 bases). Germline values: CDR1 LGHNA, CDR2 YSLEER. V dropped 0 bases and J dropped 3 bases, with 14 bases sitting between them. The CDR3 sequence is 16 residues long.

The J gene is TRBJ1-1, the V gene TRBV14; D is unresolved. The ends were cut back, 4 bases at V and 1 base at J, with 19 bases in the middle. CDR1 is SGHDN, CDR2 FVKESK, per germline. This CDR3 has 17 amino acids. The CDR3 spells CASSRGNPSGRNTEAFF. The CDR3 nucleotides read TGTGCCAGCAGCCGGGGAAATCCCTCCGGCCGGAACACTGAAGCTTTCTTT.

The rearrangement uses TRBV19 and TRBJ2-7; D is perhaps TRBD1 or TRBD2 (6 bases each). This CDR3 has 14 residues. Between the trimmed V and J ends, which lost 2 bases and 5 bases, there was a span of 13 bases. The germline V gene encodes CDR1 LNHDA and CDR2 SQIVND (reference sequence). The CDR3 DNA sequence: TGTGCCAGTAGTATATCACAGGGAGGCCACGAGCAGTACTTC. Protein: CASSISQGGHEQYF.

V usage is TRBV27 and J usage is TRBJ1-5, with unresolved D. Germline CDR1 and CDR2: MNHEY and SMNVEV (reference sequence). With 1 base removed from V and 5 bases from J, the gap between germline ends came to 6 bases. The CDR3 length is 13 residues. This CDR3 reads CASSLYGHQPQHF. The DNA of the CDR3 is TGTGCCAGCAGTTTATACGGGCATCAGCCCCAGCATTTT.

J is TRBJ2-4 and V is TRBV28; 8 nucleotides match TRBD2. Looked up from germline, CDR1 is MDHEN and CDR2 is SYDVKM. CDR3 size: 16 residues. V lost 4 bases and J lost 0; bases outside the gene matches: 5. CDR3 nucleotide sequence: TGTGCCAGCAGTTCGAGCGGGGGAACAGCCAAAAACATTCAGTACTTC. Residues: CASSSSGGTAKNIQYF.

This rearrangement joins TRBV19 to TRBJ1-4; 9 bases match TRBD1. Germline V lookup: CDR1 LNHDA, CDR2 SQIVND (reference sequence). The V gene end was trimmed by 7 bases and the J gene end by 5 bases; junction bases not matched to a gene: 8. The CDR3 contains 15 residues. The DNA of the CDR3 is TGTGCCAGTACCGGACAGGGGAGCCGAAATGAAAAACTGTTTTTT. This gives the protein CASTGQGSRNEKLFF.

Only one count was recorded for this clone. The chain is built from TRBV28 and TRBJ1-1; 9 bases align to TRBD1. The CDR3 has 14 residues. After removal of 7 bases from V and 1 base from J, the junction contained 4 bases not matched to a gene. The germline gives CDR1 MDHEN, CDR2 SYDVKM. The CDR3 nucleotides read TGTGCCAGCACTCCGGGACAGGGGAACACTGAAGCTTTCTTT. Its translation is CASTPGQGNTEAFF. Full variable domain (rest looked up from reference TRBV28 and TRBJ1-1): DVKVTQSSRYLVKRTGEKVFLECVQDMDHENMFWYRQDPGLGLRLIYFSYDVKMKEKGDIPEGYSVSREKKERFSLILESASTNQTSMYLCASTPGQGNTEAFFGQGTRLTVV.

This chain connects TRBV7-9 to TRBJ2-7; D is perhaps TRBD2 (5 bases). This CDR3 contains 15 residues. V shed 7 bases and J shed 1 base, with 17 bases lying between them. In germline, CDR1 is SEHNR, CDR2 FQNEAQ (reference sequence). DNA of the CDR3: TGTGCCAGCAACTCCGAGGGCTTTTTGTCCTACGAGCAGTACTTC. Its protein is CASNSEGFLSYEQYF. The complete variable domain, with remaining parts taken from reference TRBV7-9 and TRBJ2-7, reads DTGVSQNPRHKITKRGQNVTFRCDPISEHNRLYWYRQTLGQGPEFLTYFQNEAQLEKSRLLSDRFSAERPKGSFSTLEIQRTEQGDSAMYLCASNSEGFLSYEQYFGPGTRLTVT.

The chain carries TRBV28 and TRBJ2-3; 10 bases agree with TRBD1. After removal of 5 bases from V and 6 bases from J, the junction contained 5 bases not matched to a gene. The CDR3 is made up of 14 amino acids. Germline lookup yields CDR1 MDHEN and CDR2 SYDVKM. CDR3 residues: CASSPGQGLDTQYF. In nucleotides, the CDR3 is TGTGCCAGCAGTCCGGGACAGGGGTTGGATACGCAGTATTTT.

This rearrangement joins TRBV20-1 to TRBJ2-1; TRBD2 matches 7 bases. J gave up 7 bases and V 5 bases, and 2 bases lay outside the gene matches. Germline-derived CDR1 and CDR2 are DFQATT and SNEGSKA (reference sequence). This CDR3 has 11 residues. The CDR3 sequence is CSALRGNEQFF. In DNA, the CDR3 is TGCAGTGCTCTGCGGGGGAATGAGCAGTTCTTC.

The chain joins TRBV4-1 to TRBJ1-2; TRBD1 agrees at 9 bases. CDR1 MGHRA and CDR2 YSYEKL come from the germline V gene. V lost 8 bases to trimming and J lost 4 bases; unmatched junction nucleotides: 8. The CDR3 has 14 amino acids. The CDR3 nucleotides are TGCGCCAGCCGGAGGACAGGGGATAGCTATGGCTACACCTTC. As protein: CASRRTGDSYGYTF.

The chain combines TRBV4-3 with TRBJ1-2; D remains unclear. The CDR3 sequence is 15 residues long. Trimming left V 1 base short and J 2 bases short, with 11 bases between. CDR1 LGHNA and CDR2 YSLEER come from the germline V gene. The DNA of the CDR3 is TGCGCCAGCAGCCAAGTATGGGCCAGCAACTATGGCTACACCTTC. The encoded protein is CASSQVWASNYGYTF.